This T cell receptor beta chain emerged from a study of shared clonotypes between healthy human individuals. The study's findings and limits: Sampling was confined to blood; repertoires within tissues likely differ.

CDR1 is SGHTA, CDR2 FQGNSA, per germline. Trimming stripped 5 bases from V and 0 bases from J, with 20 bases between. This CDR3 has 18 residues. Clones were sequenced by immunoSEQ multiplex PCR, and TCRdb holds only the in-frame ones, with some missing. The repertoire has roughly 2.4 million clones, under 97% of them found once; the top ten carry more than 0.1%. On this clone itself: Its target is unknown.

A CD45RA-negative memory subset and a CD45RA+ naive subset were separated from the CD4+ cells. This TCR was recovered from a man younger than 35 in good health. The sample consisted of naive CD4+ T cells sorted from blood. Subset in this sample: CD45RA+ positively selected. J is TRBJ2-4 and V is TRBV7-2, with D perhaps matching TRBD1 (6 bases). In nucleotides, the CDR3 is TGTGCCAGCAGCCCCCACGGGCTGGGGGCCGTAGCCAAAAACATTCAGTACTTC. It is translated as CASSPHGLGAVAKNIQYF.